The clone carrying this T cell receptor (beta chain) is deemed medium-sized (0.01 to 0.1%). Libraries were prepared by immunoSEQ multiplex PCR; TCRdb keeps only in-frame clonotypes and omits some of them. This sample has more than 2,500 clones, with 20% to 30% found just once. This entry belongs to a study of T cells in localized non-small cell lung cancer. Sequencing was performed on lung tumor tissue, taken before any cancer treatment. This TCR derives from a male donor at least 60 years old with stage I lung adenocarcinoma.

The CDR3 DNA reads as TGTGCCAGCAGCCAATACAGGGGAGGAAATGAAAAACTGTTTTTT. Protein: CASSQYRGGNEKLFF. This chain links TRBV11-3 with TRBJ1-4; 7 bases are a match to TRBD1. The CDR3 spans 15 residues. The V gene's germline CDR1 is SGHNT and CDR2 YENEEA. Germline trimming cut 5 bases from V and 5 bases from J; bases unmatched to any gene: 8.